The source of this T cell receptor (beta chain) is a study of vaccination and CD4 T cells after COVID-19. Overall study: In the convalescent cohort, there were six males and four females, two of them Hispanic. Participants received two doses of either BNT162b2 or mRNA-1273 vaccine.

The study sequenced cultured CD4+ T cell DNA using the Oncomine TCR Beta short-read assay. TCRdb used MiXCR to reprocess the PCR reads, holding one entry per CDR3 protein. The sample has more than 20,000 distinct CDR3 sequences, roughly 44% seen once. Findings of the study overall: Looking at convalescent patients, a median approximately 83% of reactive clones were present only post-vaccination.

The CDR3 spans 16 residues. Looked up from germline, CDR1 is SGHVS and CDR2 is FNYEAQ. Trimming shortened V by 5 bases and J by 1 base, and 15 bases separated the two germline ends. The sample holds a few counts of this clonotype. The antigen is unknown. Documented time point: late sampling 161 to 241 days after vaccination in three convalescent patients. Treatment denoted: roughly 11-day PBMC culture with coronavirus spike peptide pools or control peptides (ViraFEST assay). This sample comprised CD4+ T cells from blood, cultured in vitro, obtained about 7 months after SARS-CoV-2 vaccination. This clonotype originated in a human donor who had recovered from COVID-19. The chain carries TRBV7-6 and TRBJ2-1, with D tentatively TRBD1 (6 bases). CDR3 DNA sequence: TGTGCCAGCAGCGCCCAGGGGAGCTGGTCCTACAATGAGCAGTTCTTC. Translating gives CASSAQGSWSYNEQFF.